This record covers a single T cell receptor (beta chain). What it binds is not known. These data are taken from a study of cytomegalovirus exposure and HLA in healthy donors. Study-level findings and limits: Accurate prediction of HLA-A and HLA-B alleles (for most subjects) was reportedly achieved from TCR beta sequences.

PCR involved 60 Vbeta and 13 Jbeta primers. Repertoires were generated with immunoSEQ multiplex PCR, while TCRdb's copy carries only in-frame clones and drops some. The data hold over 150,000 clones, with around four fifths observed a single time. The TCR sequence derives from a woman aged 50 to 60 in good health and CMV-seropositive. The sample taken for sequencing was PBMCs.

The CDR3 DNA reads TGTGCCAGCAGTATTGGACATTCGAGCTCCTACGAGCAGTACTTC. Residues: CASSIGHSSSYEQYF. This chain joins TRBV6-5 and TRBJ2-7, with D tentatively TRBD1 (5 bases). Germline V gene sequence: CDR1 MNHEY, CDR2 SVGAGI. V was pared by 5 bases and J by 0 bases, with 14 bases between. CDR3 length equals 15 residues.